The rows below give T cell receptor beta chains drawn from one sample of a study of siplizumab effects on memory and regulatory T cells. Here immunoSEQ multiplex PCR was the method, and the copy in TCRdb shows in-frame clones only, minus some. The sample has 95,000 to 100,000 clones; nearly 95% are singletons. Specimen: non-Treg CD4+ T cells sorted from blood. The receptors stem from a human donor in good health. The CDR3 runs from the conserved cysteine through the conserved F or W. The order of the fields is J gene, V gene, clone size, CDR3 protein. Clone size, where shown, is once, few, many, or a class for clones that have expanded.

J gene: TRBJ2-5
V gene: TRBV27
clone size: -
CDR3 protein: CASSLTSINQETQYF

J gene: TRBJ2-6
V gene: TRBV19
clone size: -
CDR3 protein: CASSIFGSTKANVLTF

J gene: TRBJ1-1
V gene: TRBV29-1
clone size: -
CDR3 protein: CSGVGGWTEAFF

J gene: TRBJ2-7
V gene: TRBV19
clone size: -
CDR3 protein: CASSRDYFYEQYF

J gene: TRBJ2-6
V gene: TRBV10-3
clone size: -
CDR3 protein: CAISDGGTGGSGANVLTF

J gene: TRBJ1-4
V gene: TRBV12-5
clone size: -
CDR3 protein: CASGQSGGSGEKLFF

J gene: TRBJ2-2
V gene: TRBV19
clone size: -
CDR3 protein: CASSIHGTGELFF

J gene: TRBJ1-1
V gene: TRBV5-3
clone size: -
CDR3 protein: CARSRPTKNTEAFF

J gene: TRBJ2-7
V gene: TRBV6-1
clone size: -
CDR3 protein: CASGPGYEQYF

J gene: TRBJ1-1
V gene: TRBV7-2
clone size: -
CDR3 protein: CASIRRPNTEAFF

J gene: TRBJ1-2
V gene: TRBV9
clone size: -
CDR3 protein: CASSVLDRGGGYTF

J gene: TRBJ2-5
V gene: TRBV5-1
clone size: -
CDR3 protein: CASSSGQTLTQETQYF

J gene: TRBJ2-5
V gene: TRBV19
clone size: -
CDR3 protein: CATRDRQFETQYF

J gene: TRBJ2-5
V gene: TRBV6-1
clone size: once
CDR3 protein: CASRDRGRTQETQYF

J gene: TRBJ2-1
V gene: TRBV25-1
clone size: -
CDR3 protein: CASSEWAYNEQFF